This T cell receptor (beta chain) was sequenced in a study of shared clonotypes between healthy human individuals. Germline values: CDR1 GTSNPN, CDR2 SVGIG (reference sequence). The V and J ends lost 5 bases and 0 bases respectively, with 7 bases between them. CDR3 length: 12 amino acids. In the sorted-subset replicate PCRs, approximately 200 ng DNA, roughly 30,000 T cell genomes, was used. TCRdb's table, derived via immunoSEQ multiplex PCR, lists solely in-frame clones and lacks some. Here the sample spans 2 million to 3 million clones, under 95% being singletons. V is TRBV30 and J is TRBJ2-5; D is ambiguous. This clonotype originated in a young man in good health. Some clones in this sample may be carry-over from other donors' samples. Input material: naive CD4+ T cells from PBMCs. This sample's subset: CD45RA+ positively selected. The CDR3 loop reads CAWDPDQETQYF. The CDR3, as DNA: TGTGCCTGGGACCCCGACCAAGAGACCCAGTACTTC.